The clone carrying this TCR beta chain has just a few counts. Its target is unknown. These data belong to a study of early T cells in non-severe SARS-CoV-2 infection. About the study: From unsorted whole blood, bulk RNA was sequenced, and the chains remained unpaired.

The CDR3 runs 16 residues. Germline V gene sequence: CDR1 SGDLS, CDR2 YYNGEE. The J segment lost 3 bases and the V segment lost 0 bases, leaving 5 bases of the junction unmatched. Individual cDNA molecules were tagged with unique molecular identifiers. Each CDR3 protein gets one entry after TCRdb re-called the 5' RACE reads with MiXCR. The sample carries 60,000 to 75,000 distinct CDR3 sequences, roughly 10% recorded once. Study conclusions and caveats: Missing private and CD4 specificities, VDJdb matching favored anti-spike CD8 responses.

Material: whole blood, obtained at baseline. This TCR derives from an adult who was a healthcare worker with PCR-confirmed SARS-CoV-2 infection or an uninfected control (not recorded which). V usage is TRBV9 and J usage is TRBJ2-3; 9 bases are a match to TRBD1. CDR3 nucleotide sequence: TGTGCCAGCAGCGTAGCTAGCGGACAGGGGACAGATACGCAGTATTTT. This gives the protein CASSVASGQGTDTQYF.